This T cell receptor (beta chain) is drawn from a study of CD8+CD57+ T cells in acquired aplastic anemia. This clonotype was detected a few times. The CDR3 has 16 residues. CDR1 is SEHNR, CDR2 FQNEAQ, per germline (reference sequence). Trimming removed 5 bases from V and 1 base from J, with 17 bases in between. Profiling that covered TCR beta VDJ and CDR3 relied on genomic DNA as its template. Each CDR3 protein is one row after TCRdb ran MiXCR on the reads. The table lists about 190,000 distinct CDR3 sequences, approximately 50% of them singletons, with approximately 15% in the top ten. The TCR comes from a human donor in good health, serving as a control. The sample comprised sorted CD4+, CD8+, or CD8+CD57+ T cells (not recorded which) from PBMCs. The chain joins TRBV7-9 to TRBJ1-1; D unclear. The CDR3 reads CASSHGLPRGNTEAFF. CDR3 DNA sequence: TGTGCCAGCAGCCATGGCTTACCTCGGGGGAACACTGAAGCTTTCTTT. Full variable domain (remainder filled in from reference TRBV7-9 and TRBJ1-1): DTGVSQNPRHKITKRGQNVTFRCDPISEHNRLYWYRQTLGQGPEFLTYFQNEAQLEKSRLLSDRFSAERPKGSFSTLEIQRTEQGDSAMYLCASSHGLPRGNTEAFFGQGTRLTVV.